This T cell receptor (beta chain) is drawn from a study of cytotoxic CD8 clonotypes in ibrutinib-treated CLL. General study results and limits: Treatment left the uncommon public clonotypes either contracted or stable in frequency.

About this clone: Its matching antigen is unknown.

The repertoire was sequenced with immunoSEQ multiplex PCR; TCRdb's copy has only in-frame clones and lacks some. This table has over 30,000 clones, 55% to 80% appearing once. The junction had 11 bases not matched to a gene; V was cut back by 5 bases and J by 6 bases. This CDR3 has 15 residues. CDR1 is KGHSH, CDR2 LQKENI, per germline. Sequenced material: PBMCs, taken at disease progression, from a patient treated with ibrutinib. The chain carries TRBV18 and TRBJ2-7; TRBD1 matches at 9 bases. The TCR sequence derives from a human donor with chronic lymphocytic leukemia. The CDR3 protein is CASSASGQGRGEQYF. Here the CDR3 DNA reads TGTGCCAGCTCAGCATCGGGACAGGGAAGGGGCGAGCAGTACTTC.